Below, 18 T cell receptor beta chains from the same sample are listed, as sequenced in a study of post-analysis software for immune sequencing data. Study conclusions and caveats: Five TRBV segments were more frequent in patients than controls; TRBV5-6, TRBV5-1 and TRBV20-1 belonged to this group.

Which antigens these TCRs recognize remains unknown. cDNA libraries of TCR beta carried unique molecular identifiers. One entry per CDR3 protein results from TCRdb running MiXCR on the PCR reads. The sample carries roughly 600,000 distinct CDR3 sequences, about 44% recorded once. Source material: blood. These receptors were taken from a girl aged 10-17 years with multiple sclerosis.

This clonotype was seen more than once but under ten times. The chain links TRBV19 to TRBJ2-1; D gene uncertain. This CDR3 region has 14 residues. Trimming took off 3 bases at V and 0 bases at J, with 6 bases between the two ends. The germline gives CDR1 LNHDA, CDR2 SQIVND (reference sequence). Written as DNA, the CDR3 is TGTGCCAGTAGTATCCCAAACTCCTACAATGAGCAGTTCTTC. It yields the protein CASSIPNSYNEQFF. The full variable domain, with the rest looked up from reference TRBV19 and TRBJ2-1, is DGGITQSPKYLFRKEGQNVTLSCEQNLNHDAMYWYRQDPGQGLRLIYYSQIVNDFQKGDIAEGYSVSREKKESFPLTVTSAQKNPTAFYLCASSIPNSYNEQFFGPGTRLTVL.

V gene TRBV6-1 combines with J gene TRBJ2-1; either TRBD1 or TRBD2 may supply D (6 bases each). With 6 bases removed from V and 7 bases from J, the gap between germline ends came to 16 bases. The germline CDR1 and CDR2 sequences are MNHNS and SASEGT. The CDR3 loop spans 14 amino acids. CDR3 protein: CASSPPRGLNEQFF. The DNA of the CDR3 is TGTGCCAGCAGCCCCCCCCGGGGGCTGAATGAGCAGTTCTTC.

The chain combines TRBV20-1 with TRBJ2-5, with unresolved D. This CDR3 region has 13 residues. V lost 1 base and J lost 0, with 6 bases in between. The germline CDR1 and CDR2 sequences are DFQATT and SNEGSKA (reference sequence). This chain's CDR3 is CSARGTYQETQYF. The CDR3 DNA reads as TGCAGTGCTAGAGGAACATACCAAGAGACCCAGTACTTC.

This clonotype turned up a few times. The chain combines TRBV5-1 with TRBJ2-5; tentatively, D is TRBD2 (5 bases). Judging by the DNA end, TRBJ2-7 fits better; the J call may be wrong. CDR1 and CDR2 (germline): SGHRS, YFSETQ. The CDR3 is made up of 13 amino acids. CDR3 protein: CASSGWTGDEQYF. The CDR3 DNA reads TGCGCCAGCAGCGGGTGGACTGGAGACGAGCAGTACTTC.

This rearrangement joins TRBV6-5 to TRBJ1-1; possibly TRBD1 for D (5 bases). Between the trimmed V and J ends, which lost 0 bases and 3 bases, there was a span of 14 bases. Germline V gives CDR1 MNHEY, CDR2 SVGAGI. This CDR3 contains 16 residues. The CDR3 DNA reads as TGTGCCAGCAGTTACTCGGGGGTCCGAAGGGACACTGAAGCTTTCTTT. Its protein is CASSYSGVRRDTEAFF.

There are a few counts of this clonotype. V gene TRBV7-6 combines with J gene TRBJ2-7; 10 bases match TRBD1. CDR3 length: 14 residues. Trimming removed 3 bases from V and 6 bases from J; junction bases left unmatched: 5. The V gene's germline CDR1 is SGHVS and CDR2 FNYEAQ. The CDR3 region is CASSLGQGSSEQYF. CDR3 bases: TGTGCCAGCAGCTTGGGACAGGGGTCGTCCGAGCAGTACTTC.

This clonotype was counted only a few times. DNA for the CDR3: TGTGCCAGCAGTGGGTCAAGGGGCGATACGCAGTATTTT. This gives the protein CASSGSRGDTQYF. The chain recombines TRBV27 with TRBJ2-3; D perhaps matches TRBD1 (5 bases). The germline V gene encodes CDR1 MNHEY and CDR2 SMNVEV (reference sequence). The CDR3 runs 13 residues. V was pared by 5 bases and J by 6 bases, with 12 bases between.

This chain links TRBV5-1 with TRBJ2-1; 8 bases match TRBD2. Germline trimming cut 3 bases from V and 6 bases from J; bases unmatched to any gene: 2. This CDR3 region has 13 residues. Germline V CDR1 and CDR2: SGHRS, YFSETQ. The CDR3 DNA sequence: TGCGCCAGCAGCTCAGGGACTAGCAATGAGCAGTTCTTC. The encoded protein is CASSSGTSNEQFF.

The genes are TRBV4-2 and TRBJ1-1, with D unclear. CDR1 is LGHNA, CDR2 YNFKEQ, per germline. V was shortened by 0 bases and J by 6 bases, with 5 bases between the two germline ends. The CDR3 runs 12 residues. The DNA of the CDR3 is TGTGCCAGCAGCCAAGAAAGGGCTGAAGCTTTCTTT. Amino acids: CASSQERAEAFF.

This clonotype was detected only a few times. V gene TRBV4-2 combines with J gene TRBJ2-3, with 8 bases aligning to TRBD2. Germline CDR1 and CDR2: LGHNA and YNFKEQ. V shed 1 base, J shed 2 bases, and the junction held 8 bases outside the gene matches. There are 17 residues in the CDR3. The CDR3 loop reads CASSQVSSGGLTDTQYF. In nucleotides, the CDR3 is TGTGCCAGCAGCCAAGTTTCCAGCGGGGGCCTCACAGATACGCAGTATTTT.

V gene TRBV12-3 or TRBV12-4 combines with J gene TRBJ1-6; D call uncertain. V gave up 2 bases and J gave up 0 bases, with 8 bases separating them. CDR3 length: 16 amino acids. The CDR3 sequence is CASSLQLSSYNSPLHF. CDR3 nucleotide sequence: TGTGCCAGCAGTTTACAGCTTAGCTCCTATAATTCACCCCTCCACTTT.

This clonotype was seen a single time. The CDR3 bases are TGCGCCAGCAGCGCAGGGGTTAATAAGCAGTTCTTC. It codes for CASSAGVNKQFF. The V gene is TRBV5-1, the J gene TRBJ2-1; a weak D match, TRBD1 (6 bases). The CDR3 has 12 residues. Deletions cut 4 bases from V and 11 bases from J, with 13 bases between. CDR1 and CDR2 (germline): SGHRS, YFSETQ.

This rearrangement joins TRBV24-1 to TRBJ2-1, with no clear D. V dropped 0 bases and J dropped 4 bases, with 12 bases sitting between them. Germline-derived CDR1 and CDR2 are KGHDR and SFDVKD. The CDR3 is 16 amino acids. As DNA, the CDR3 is TGTGCCACCAGTGATTTGCGTAGTGGTCCTTACAATGAGCAGTTCTTC. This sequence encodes CATSDLRSGPYNEQFF.

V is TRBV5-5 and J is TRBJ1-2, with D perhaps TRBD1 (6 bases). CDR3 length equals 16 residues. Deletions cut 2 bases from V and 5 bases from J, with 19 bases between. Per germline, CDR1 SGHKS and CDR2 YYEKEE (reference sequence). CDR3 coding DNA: TGTGCCAGCAGCTTATTTCGACGGGACAAGGTTTATGGCTACACCTTC. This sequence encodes CASSLFRRDKVYGYTF.

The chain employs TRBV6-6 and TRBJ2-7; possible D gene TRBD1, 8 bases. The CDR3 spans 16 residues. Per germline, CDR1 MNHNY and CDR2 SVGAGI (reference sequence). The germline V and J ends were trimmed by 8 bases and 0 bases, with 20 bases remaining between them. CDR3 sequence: CASLGGGQETSYEQYF. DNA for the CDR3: TGTGCCAGCTTGGGGGGGGGACAGGAGACCTCCTACGAGCAGTACTTC.

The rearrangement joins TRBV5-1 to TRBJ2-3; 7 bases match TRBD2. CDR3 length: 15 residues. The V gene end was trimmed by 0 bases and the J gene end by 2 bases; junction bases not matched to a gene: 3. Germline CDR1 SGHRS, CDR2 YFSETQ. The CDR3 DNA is TGCGCCAGCAGCTTGGAGGCGGGGGACACAGATACGCAGTATTTT. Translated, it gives CASSLEAGDTDTQYF. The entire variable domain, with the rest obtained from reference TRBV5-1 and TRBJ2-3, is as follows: KAGVTQTPRYLIKTRGQQVTLSCSPISGHRSVSWYQQTPGQGLQFLFEYFSETQRNKGNFPGRFSGRQFSNSRSEMNVSTLELGDSALYLCASSLEAGDTDTQYFGPGTRLTVL.

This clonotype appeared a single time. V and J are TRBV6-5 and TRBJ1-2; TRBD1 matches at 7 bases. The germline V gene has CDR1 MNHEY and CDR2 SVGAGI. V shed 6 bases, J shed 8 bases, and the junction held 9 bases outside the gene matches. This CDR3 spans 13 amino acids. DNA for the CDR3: TGTGCCAGCAGGGGAACAGGGGCTGGCGGCTACACCTTC. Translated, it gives CASRGTGAGGYTF.

CDR3 sequence (DNA): TGTGCTAACGGACCGAACCTCTACGAGCAGTACTTC. Its translation: CANGPNLYEQYF. This sequence joins TRBV10-3 and TRBJ2-7, with D unresolved. This CDR3 contains 12 residues. Germline-derived CDR1 and CDR2 are ENHRY and SYGVKD.